The TCR beta chain described here comes from a study of T-cell reconstitution after alpha-beta-depleted transplantation in children. The TCRbeta library incorporated unique molecular identifiers. TCRdb re-analysed the PCR reads in MiXCR, keeping a single row per CDR3 protein. The table has hundreds of thousands of distinct CDR3 sequences, under 15% seen once. This CDR3 region has 14 residues. The V end was cut by 4 bases, the J end by 10 bases, with 17 bases between. Per the germline V gene, CDR1 is LNHDA and CDR2 is SQIVND (reference sequence). A single count supports this clonotype. Its antigen is currently unknown. Study-wide points: Expanded graft clones, several hundred of them, were reportedly the source of alpha-beta T cells about two months after transplant. Diversity and T-cell counts at one year after transplant derived mostly from new T cells.

The sequencing used PBMCs, collected before TCRalphabeta/CD19-depleted stem cell transplant. The chain couples TRBV19 to TRBJ2-1; maybe TRBD2 (6 bases). This receptor was taken from a girl between 2 and 10 years old with congenital amegakaryocytic thrombocytopenia, due to receive a stem cell transplant. The CDR3 nucleotides read TGTGCCAGTAGTACGCAAGGAGGGGTGGGGGAGCAGTTCTTC. Its translation is CASSTQGGVGEQFF.